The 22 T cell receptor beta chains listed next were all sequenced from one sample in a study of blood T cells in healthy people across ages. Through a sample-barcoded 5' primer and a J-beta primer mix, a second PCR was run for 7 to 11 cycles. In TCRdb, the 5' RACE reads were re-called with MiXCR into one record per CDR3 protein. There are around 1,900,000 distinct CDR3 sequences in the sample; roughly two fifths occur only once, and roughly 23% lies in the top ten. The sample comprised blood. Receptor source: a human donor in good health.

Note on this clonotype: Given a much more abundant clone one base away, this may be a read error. The DNA for the CDR3 is TGTGCCAGCAGTTACCTCACAGGGGCTGGGGCCGACGTCCTGACTTTC. Translating it yields CASSYLTGAGADVLTF. The V and J genes are TRBV6-5 and TRBJ2-6; 7 bases align to TRBD1. The V gene's germline CDR1 is MNHEY and CDR2 SVGAGI. The CDR3 runs to 16 residues.

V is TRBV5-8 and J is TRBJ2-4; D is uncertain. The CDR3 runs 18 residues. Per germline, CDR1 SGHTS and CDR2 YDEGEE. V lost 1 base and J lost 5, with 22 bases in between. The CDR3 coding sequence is TGTGCCAGCAGCTTGTCATATGGTGCCGCGATTCTCCAAAACATTCAGTACTTC. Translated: CASSLSYGAAILQNIQYF.

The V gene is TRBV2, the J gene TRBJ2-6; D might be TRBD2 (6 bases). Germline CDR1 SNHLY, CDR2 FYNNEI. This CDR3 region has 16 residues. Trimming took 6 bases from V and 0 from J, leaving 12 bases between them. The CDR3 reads CASSRDSYSGANVLTF. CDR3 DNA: TGTGCCAGCAGCCGGGACTCCTACTCTGGGGCCAACGTCCTGACTTTC. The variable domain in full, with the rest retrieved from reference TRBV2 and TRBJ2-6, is EPEVTQTPSHQVTQMGQEVILRCVPISNHLYFYWYRQILGQKVEFLVSFYNNEISEKSEIFDDQFSVERPDGSNFTLKIRSTKLEDSAMYFCASSRDSYSGANVLTFGAGSRLTVL.

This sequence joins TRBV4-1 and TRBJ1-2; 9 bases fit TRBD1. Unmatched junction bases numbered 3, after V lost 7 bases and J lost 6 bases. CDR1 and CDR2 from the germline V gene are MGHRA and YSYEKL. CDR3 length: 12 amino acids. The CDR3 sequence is CASNTGGNGYTF. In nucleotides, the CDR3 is TGCGCCAGCAACACAGGGGGCAATGGCTACACCTTC.

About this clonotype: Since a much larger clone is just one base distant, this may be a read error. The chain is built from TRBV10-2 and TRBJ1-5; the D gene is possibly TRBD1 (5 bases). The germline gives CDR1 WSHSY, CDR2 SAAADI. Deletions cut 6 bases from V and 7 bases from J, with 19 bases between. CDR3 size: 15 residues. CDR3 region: CASSKPGADKQPQHF. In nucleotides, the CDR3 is TGCGCCAGCAGCAAACCCGGGGCCGATAAGCAGCCCCAGCATTTT.

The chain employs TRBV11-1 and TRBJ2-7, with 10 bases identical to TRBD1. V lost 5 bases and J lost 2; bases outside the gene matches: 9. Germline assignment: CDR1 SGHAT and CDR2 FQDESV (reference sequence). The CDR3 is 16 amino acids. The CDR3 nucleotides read TGTGCCAGCAGCCCGAAGGCCGGGACAGGGGCCTACGAGCAGTACTTC. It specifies CASSPKAGTGAYEQYF.

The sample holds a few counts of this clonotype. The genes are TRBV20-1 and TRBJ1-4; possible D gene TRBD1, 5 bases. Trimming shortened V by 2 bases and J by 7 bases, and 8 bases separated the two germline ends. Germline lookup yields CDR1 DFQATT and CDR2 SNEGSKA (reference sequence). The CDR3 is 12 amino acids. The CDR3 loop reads CSARWGVEKLFF. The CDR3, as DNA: TGCAGTGCTAGATGGGGGGTTGAAAAACTGTTTTTT.

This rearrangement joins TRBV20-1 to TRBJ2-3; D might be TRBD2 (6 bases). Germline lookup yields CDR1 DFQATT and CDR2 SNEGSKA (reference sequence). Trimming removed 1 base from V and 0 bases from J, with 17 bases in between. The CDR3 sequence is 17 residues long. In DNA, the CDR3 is TGCAGTGCTAGAGCTCGGGGGATCCGGTTAAGCACAGATACGCAGTATTTT. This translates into CSARARGIRLSTDTQYF.

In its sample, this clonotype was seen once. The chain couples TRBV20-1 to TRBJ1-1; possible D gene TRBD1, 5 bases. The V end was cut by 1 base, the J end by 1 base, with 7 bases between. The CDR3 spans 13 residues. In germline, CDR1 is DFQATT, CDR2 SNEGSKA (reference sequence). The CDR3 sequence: CSARAGWNTEAFF. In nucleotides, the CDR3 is TGCAGTGCTAGAGCAGGGTGGAACACTGAAGCTTTCTTT.

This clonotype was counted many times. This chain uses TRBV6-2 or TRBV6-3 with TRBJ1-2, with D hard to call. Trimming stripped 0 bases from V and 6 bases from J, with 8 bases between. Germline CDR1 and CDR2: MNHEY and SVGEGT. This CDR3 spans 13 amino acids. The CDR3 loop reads CASSYSAGNGYTF. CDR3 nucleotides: TGTGCCAGCAGTTACTCAGCGGGAAATGGCTACACCTTC.

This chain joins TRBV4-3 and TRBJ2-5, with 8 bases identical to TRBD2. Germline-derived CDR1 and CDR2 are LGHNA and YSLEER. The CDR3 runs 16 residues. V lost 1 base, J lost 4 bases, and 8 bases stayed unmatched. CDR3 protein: CASSQGPGTRGETQYF. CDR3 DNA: TGCGCCAGCAGCCAAGGCCCAGGGACTAGGGGAGAGACCCAGTACTTC.

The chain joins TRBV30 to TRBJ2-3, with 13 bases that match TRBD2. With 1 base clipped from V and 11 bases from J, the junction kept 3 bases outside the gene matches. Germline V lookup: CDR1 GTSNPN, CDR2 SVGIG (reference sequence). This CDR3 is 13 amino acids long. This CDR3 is CAWSATSGGMQYF. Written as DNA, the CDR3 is TGTGCCTGGAGTGCGACTAGCGGGGGGATGCAGTATTTT.

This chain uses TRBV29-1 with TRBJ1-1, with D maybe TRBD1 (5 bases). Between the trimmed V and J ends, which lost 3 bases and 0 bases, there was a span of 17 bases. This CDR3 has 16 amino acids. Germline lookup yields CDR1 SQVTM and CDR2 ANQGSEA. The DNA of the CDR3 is TGCAGCGTTGACCATTATGGGACCTTCATGAACACTGAAGCTTTCTTT. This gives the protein CSVDHYGTFMNTEAFF.

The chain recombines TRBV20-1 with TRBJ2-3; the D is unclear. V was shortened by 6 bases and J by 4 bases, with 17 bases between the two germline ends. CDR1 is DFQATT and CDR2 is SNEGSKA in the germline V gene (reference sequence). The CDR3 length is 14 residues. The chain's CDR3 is CSARAPEGSDTQYF. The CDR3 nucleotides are TGCAGTGCACGAGCACCCGAAGGGTCAGATACGCAGTATTTT.

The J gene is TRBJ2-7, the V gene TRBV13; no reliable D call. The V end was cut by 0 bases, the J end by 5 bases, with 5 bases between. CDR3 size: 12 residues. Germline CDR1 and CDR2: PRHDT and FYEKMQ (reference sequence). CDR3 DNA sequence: TGTGCCAGCAGCTTAGGCGATCACGAGCAGTACTTC. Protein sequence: CASSLGDHEQYF. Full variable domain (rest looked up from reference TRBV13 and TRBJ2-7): AAGVIQSPRHLIKEKRETATLKCYPIPRHDTVYWYQQGPGQDPQFLISFYEKMQSDKGSIPDRFSAQQFSDYHSELNMSSLELGDSALYFCASSLGDHEQYFGPGTRLTVT.

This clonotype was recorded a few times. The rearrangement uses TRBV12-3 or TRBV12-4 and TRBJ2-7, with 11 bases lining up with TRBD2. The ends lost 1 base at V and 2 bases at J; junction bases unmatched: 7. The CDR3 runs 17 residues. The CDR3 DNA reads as TGTGCCAGCAGTTTAGAGCTACTAGCGGGGGATCCCTACGAGCAGTACTTC. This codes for CASSLELLAGDPYEQYF.

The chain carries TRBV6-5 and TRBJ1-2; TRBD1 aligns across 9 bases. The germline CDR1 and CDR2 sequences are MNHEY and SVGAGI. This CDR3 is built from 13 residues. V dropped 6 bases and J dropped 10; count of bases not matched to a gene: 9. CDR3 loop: CASRYPGQGDYTF. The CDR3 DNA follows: TGTGCCAGCAGGTACCCGGGACAGGGTGACTACACCTTC.

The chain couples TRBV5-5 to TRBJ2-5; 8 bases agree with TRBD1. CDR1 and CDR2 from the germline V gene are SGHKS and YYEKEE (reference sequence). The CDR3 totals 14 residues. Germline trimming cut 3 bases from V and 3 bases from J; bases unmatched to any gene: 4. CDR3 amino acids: CASSSWTGKETQYF. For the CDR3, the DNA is TGTGCCAGCAGCTCTTGGACAGGGAAAGAGACCCAGTACTTC.

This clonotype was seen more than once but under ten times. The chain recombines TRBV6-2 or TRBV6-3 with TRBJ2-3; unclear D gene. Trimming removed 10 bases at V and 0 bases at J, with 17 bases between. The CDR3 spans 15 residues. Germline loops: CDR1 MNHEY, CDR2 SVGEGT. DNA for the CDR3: TGTGCCACCTCGAACTTCCTTTCTAGCACAGATACGCAGTATTTT. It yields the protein CATSNFLSSTDTQYF.

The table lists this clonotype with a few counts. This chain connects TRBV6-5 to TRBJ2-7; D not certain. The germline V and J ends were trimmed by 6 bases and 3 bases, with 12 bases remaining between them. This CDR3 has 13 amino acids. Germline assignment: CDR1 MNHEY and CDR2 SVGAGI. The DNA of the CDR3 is TGTGCCAGCAGGATGACCCCCTTCTACGAGCAGTACTTC. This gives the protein CASRMTPFYEQYF.

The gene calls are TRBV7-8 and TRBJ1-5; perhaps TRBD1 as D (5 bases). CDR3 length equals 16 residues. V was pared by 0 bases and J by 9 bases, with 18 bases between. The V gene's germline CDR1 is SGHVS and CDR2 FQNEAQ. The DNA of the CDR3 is TGTGCCAGCAGCTTAGCCCGGGACGGCCCAAGGGGGCCCCAGCATTTT. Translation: CASSLARDGPRGPQHF.

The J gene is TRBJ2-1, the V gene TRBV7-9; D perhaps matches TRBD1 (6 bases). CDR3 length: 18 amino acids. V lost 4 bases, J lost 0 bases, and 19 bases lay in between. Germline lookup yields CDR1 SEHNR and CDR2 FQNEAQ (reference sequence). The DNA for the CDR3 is TGTGCCAGCAGCTCGACTCCGGGACAAGAGCTCTCCTACAATGAGCAGTTCTTC. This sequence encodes CASSSTPGQELSYNEQFF. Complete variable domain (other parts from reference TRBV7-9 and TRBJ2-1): DTGVSQNPRHKITKRGQNVTFRCDPISEHNRLYWYRQTLGQGPEFLTYFQNEAQLEKSRLLSDRFSAERPKGSFSTLEIQRTEQGDSAMYLCASSSTPGQELSYNEQFFGPGTRLTVL.